This entry concerns a single T cell receptor beta chain. The time point here: pretreatment peripheral blood. This CDR3 is 15 amino acids long. Trimming removed 3 bases at V and 3 bases at J, with 15 bases between. Germline V gene lookup returns CDR1 SGDLS and CDR2 YYNGEE. These data belong to a study of PD-L1 blockade in urothelial cancer. Generated by immunoSEQ multiplex PCR, the TCRdb table keeps only in-frame clones and is missing some. The sample includes 55,000 to 75,000 clones, over 75% of them seen just once. The TCR comes from an older man with urothelial cancer. V usage is TRBV9 and J usage is TRBJ1-1; D perhaps matches TRBD1 (6 bases). The input for sequencing was PBMCs, taken around atezolizumab (anti-PD-L1) treatment. The CDR3 nucleotides are TGTGCCAGCAGCGCCCGGGGGGGCTTGTACACTGAAGCTTTCTTT. It codes for CASSARGGLYTEAFF.